These 27 T cell receptor beta chains came from one sample sequenced in a study of CD8+ T cells in alopecia areata. As to treatment: oral pan-JAK inhibitor, 5-10 mg twice daily. cDNA serving as the sequencing template came from extracted, reverse transcribed RNA. Sequenced by immunoSEQ multiplex PCR; TCRdb stores in-frame clones only, minus some. The sample comprises about 250,000 clones, over 45% of which are singletons, and roughly 0.93% rests with the top ten. The sample was CD4+ T cells sorted from blood, taken between weeks 51 and 54, from a patient treated with tofacitinib. The receptor set was obtained from a human donor with alopecia areata.

J is TRBJ2-3 and V is TRBV30, with a weak D call TRBD2 (5 bases). V shed 2 bases and J shed 4 bases, with 19 bases lying between them. The germline gives CDR1 GTSNPN, CDR2 SVGIG (reference sequence). This CDR3 contains 16 residues. CDR3: CAWSLSRARFADTQYF. The CDR3 DNA follows: TGTGCCTGGAGTCTTTCGAGGGCGAGGTTTGCAGATACGCAGTATTTT. The full variable domain, in which reference TRBV30 and TRBJ2-3 provide the parts outside the CDR3, is SQTIHQWPATLVQPVGSPLSLECTVEGTSNPNLYWYRQAAGRGLQLLFYSVGIGQISSEVPQNLSASRPQDRQFILSSKKLLLSDSGFYLCAWSLSRARFADTQYFGPGTRLTVL.

This rearrangement joins TRBV6-1 to TRBJ1-2, with D maybe TRBD1 (5 bases). Germline values: CDR1 MNHNS, CDR2 SASEGT. The V end was cut by 2 bases, the J end by 6 bases, with 16 bases between. This CDR3 is built from 15 residues. CDR3 region: CASSERSIRAHGYTF. The CDR3 DNA is TGTGCCAGCAGTGAAAGGTCGATCAGGGCGCATGGCTACACCTTC.

V gene TRBV14 combines with J gene TRBJ1-5; the D is unclear. The CDR3 has 12 amino acids. Trimming removed 1 base at V and 7 bases at J, with 5 bases between. Germline V gene sequence: CDR1 SGHDN, CDR2 FVKESK. The CDR3 spells CASSQGVQPQHF. The CDR3 bases are TGTGCCAGCAGCCAAGGAGTACAGCCCCAGCATTTT.

This chain joins TRBV29-1 and TRBJ2-3, with 11 bases lining up with TRBD2. J gave up 13 bases and V 3 bases, and 6 bases lay outside the gene matches. Germline CDR1 is SQVTM and CDR2 is ANQGSEA. The CDR3 length is 12 residues. CDR3 DNA sequence: TGCAGCGTTGAGGGGACTAGCGGTGCGGAGTATTTT. This codes for CSVEGTSGAEYF.

The chain combines TRBV5-1 with TRBJ2-5; no clear D. The V gene lost 6 bases and the J gene lost 4 bases, with 10 bases spanning the gap. Germline V CDR1 and CDR2: SGHRS, YFSETQ. This CDR3 contains 12 residues. The CDR3 protein is CASNEMGETQYF. The CDR3 DNA reads TGCGCCAGCAACGAGATGGGAGAGACCCAGTACTTC.

The genes are TRBV30 and TRBJ1-1; the match to TRBD1 covers 7 bases. Germline loops: CDR1 GTSNPN, CDR2 SVGIG (reference sequence). With 5 bases clipped from V and 3 bases from J, the junction kept 6 bases outside the gene matches. The CDR3 has 13 amino acids. The CDR3 nucleotides are TGTGCCTGGTCCCGACAGGGTTACACTGAAGCTTTCTTT. It encodes CAWSRQGYTEAFF.

With regard to this clone: The sample holds other DNA sequences that translate to the same CDR3. The rearrangement joins TRBV29-1 to TRBJ2-5, with a weak D call TRBD2 (5 bases). The length of the CDR3 is 12 residues. V lost 6 bases and J lost 3, with 11 bases in between. The germline V gene encodes CDR1 SQVTM and CDR2 ANQGSEA. CDR3 in DNA: TGCAGCGTCCTACGGGGAGAAGAGACCCAGTACTTC. It is translated as CSVLRGEETQYF.

This chain uses TRBV25-1 with TRBJ2-5, with a possible D match to TRBD1 (6 bases). This CDR3 is 14 amino acids long. V was trimmed by 2 bases and J by 5 bases, leaving 12 bases between them. Germline assignment: CDR1 MGHDK and CDR2 SYGVNS. Here the CDR3 DNA reads TGTGCCAGCAGTGAAGCTGGGGGCCGGGAGACCCAGTACTTC. It yields the protein CASSEAGGRETQYF.

CDR3: CSAGPGGSTGELFF. In nucleotides, the CDR3 is TGCAGCGCTGGACCGGGGGGAAGCACCGGGGAGCTGTTTTTT. The chain joins TRBV29-1 to TRBJ2-2; 7 positions match TRBD2. The CDR3 runs 14 residues. The V gene's germline CDR1 is SQVTM and CDR2 ANQGSEA. V gave up 7 bases and J gave up 4 bases; unmatched junction bases: 9.

This clone was detected only once. The chain has TRBV19 and TRBJ1-1, with TRBD1 identical over 7 bases. The V gene end was trimmed by 3 bases and the J gene end by 5 bases; junction bases not matched to a gene: 15. This CDR3 is 17 amino acids long. From germline, CDR1 is LNHDA and CDR2 SQIVND (reference sequence). CDR3 amino acids: CASSIHMVVTGMTEAFF. CDR3 coding DNA: TGTGCCAGTAGTATCCATATGGTTGTGACAGGGATGACTGAAGCTTTCTTT.

This clone was seen a handful of times. This sequence joins TRBV5-1 and TRBJ2-7, with TRBD1 identical over 7 bases. This CDR3 contains 14 residues. Germline V CDR1 and CDR2: SGHRS, YFSETQ. The V and J ends lost 3 bases and 3 bases, in that order; junction bases with no gene match: 6. CDR3 DNA sequence: TGCGCCAGCAGCTCCGGGACAGAAGGCTACGAGCAGTACTTC. This codes for CASSSGTEGYEQYF.

The V call is TRBV9, the J call TRBJ2-1; maybe TRBD1 (5 bases). Germline CDR1 reads SGDLS; CDR2 reads YYNGEE. This CDR3 is built from 14 residues. Trimming took 0 bases from V and 1 from J, leaving 5 bases between them. The CDR3 loop reads CASSVGQSYNEQFF. The CDR3 DNA sequence: TGTGCCAGCAGCGTAGGACAGTCCTACAATGAGCAGTTCTTC.

The chain is built from TRBV29-1 and TRBJ2-5; D uncertain. Germline V CDR1 and CDR2: SQVTM, ANQGSEA. Trimming left V 8 bases short and J 0 bases short, with 13 bases between. The CDR3 totals 13 residues. CDR3 DNA: TGCAGCCATCTAGGAACGTACCAAGAGACCCAGTACTTC. Amino acids: CSHLGTYQETQYF.

CDR3 in amino acids: CASSPRMAQETQYF. The CDR3 bases are TGTGCCAGCAGCCCCCGGATGGCCCAAGAGACCCAGTACTTC. J is TRBJ2-5 and V is TRBV5-5, with unresolved D. Per germline, CDR1 SGHKS and CDR2 YYEKEE (reference sequence). The CDR3 consists of 14 residues. The V gene lost 4 bases and the J gene lost 1 base, with 11 bases spanning the gap.

On this clone: The CDR3 does not end in the conserved phenylalanine or tryptophan, so this is likely a read error. No DNA is shown, since the ends of the CDR3 on it are uncertain; the CDR3 is the one TCRdb lists. CDR3: CSARGNGLPEL. This rearrangement joins TRBV20-1 to TRBJ2-3. The germline CDR1 and CDR2 sequences are DFQATT and SNEGSKA (reference sequence). From its first to its last residue, the CDR3 has 11 amino acids.

The rearrangement links TRBV30 to TRBJ2-1; 8 positions match TRBD1. V shed 1 base and J 9 bases; nucleotides not matched to a gene: 5. The germline V gene has CDR1 GTSNPN and CDR2 SVGIG (reference sequence). The CDR3 spans 13 residues. Here the CDR3 reads CAWSAGTGFEQFF. Here the CDR3 DNA reads TGTGCCTGGAGTGCCGGGACAGGTTTTGAGCAGTTCTTC.

The chain couples TRBV29-1 to TRBJ1-2; D unclear. CDR3 size: 13 residues. V shed 1 base and J shed 5 bases, with 11 bases lying between them. Germline-derived CDR1 and CDR2 are SQVTM and ANQGSEA. DNA for the CDR3: TGCAGCGTTGAAGTGGTCGGCAGATATGGCTACACCTTC. As protein: CSVEVVGRYGYTF.

V and J are TRBV29-1 and TRBJ2-5; D uncertain. Germline CDR1 is SQVTM and CDR2 is ANQGSEA. Trimming cost V 4 bases and J 4 bases, with 13 bases left between them. This CDR3 is 13 amino acids long. The CDR3 reads CSVVRSPGETQYF. The CDR3 region has the DNA TGCAGCGTTGTCAGGAGCCCCGGAGAGACCCAGTACTTC. The full variable domain, with the rest looked up from reference TRBV29-1 and TRBJ2-5, is SAVISQKPSRDICQRGTSLTIQCQVDSQVTMMFWYRQQPGQSLTLIATANQGSEATYESGFVIDKFPISRPNLTFSTLTVSNMSPEDSSIYLCSVVRSPGETQYFGPGTRLLVL.

This rearrangement joins TRBV9 to TRBJ2-2; D uncertain. This CDR3 has 18 residues. Germline V CDR1 and CDR2: SGDLS, YYNGEE. Trimming took off 3 bases at V and 0 bases at J, with 18 bases between the two ends. CDR3 DNA sequence: TGTGCCAGCAGCGACAAAGTCTGGCAGCAGTCGAACACCGGGGAGCTGTTTTTT. It translates to CASSDKVWQQSNTGELFF.

The chain recombines TRBV7-2 with TRBJ2-4; TRBD2 aligns across 10 bases. The CDR3 is made up of 17 amino acids. The V segment lost 1 base and the J segment 2 bases; nucleotides outside the gene matches: 5. Germline CDR1 and CDR2: SGHTA and FQGNSA. CDR3 region: CASSLVPAGGSKNIQYF. The DNA of the CDR3 is TGTGCCAGCAGCTTAGTCCCAGCGGGGGGGTCCAAAAACATTCAGTACTTC.

The V and J genes are TRBV5-1 and TRBJ1-1; TRBD1 matches 9 bases. The junction had 8 bases not matched to a gene; V was cut back by 4 bases and J by 10 bases. This CDR3 contains 13 residues. Germline lookup yields CDR1 SGHRS and CDR2 YFSETQ. CDR3 sequence: CASSTRQGDGAFF. The CDR3 bases are TGCGCCAGCAGCACCCGACAGGGGGATGGAGCTTTCTTT.

This sequence joins TRBV7-9 and TRBJ2-3; D possibly matches TRBD1 or TRBD2 (5 bases each). CDR3 size: 13 residues. Trimming left V 5 bases short and J 4 bases short, with 10 bases between. Germline V gene lookup returns CDR1 SEHNR and CDR2 FQNEAQ (reference sequence). The CDR3 nucleotides are TGTGCCAGCAGCAGCTCGGGGCCAGATACGCAGTATTTT. Translating it yields CASSSSGPDTQYF.

The rearrangement uses TRBV13 and TRBJ2-5; D remains unclear. Germline V gene sequence: CDR1 PRHDT, CDR2 FYEKMQ (reference sequence). V lost 5 bases and J lost 5, with 12 bases in between. The CDR3 is made up of 13 amino acids. CDR3 loop: CASSPTLEETQYF. The CDR3 DNA is TGTGCCAGCAGCCCGACTCTCGAGGAGACCCAGTACTTC. The full variable domain, with the rest looked up from reference TRBV13 and TRBJ2-5, is AAGVIQSPRHLIKEKRETATLKCYPIPRHDTVYWYQQGPGQDPQFLISFYEKMQSDKGSIPDRFSAQQFSDYHSELNMSSLELGDSALYFCASSPTLEETQYFGPGTRLLVL.

The chain recombines TRBV9 with TRBJ2-7; TRBD2 matches at 9 bases. Germline V lookup: CDR1 SGDLS, CDR2 YYNGEE. The junction had 8 bases not matched to a gene; V was cut back by 0 bases and J by 7 bases. This CDR3 contains 15 residues. The DNA of the CDR3 is TGTGCCAGCAGCGTAGAGGGACTAGCTGGAGGGGAGCAGTACTTC. It codes for CASSVEGLAGGEQYF.

This clone turned up a few times. In the same sample, other DNA sequences code for this CDR3. The chain recombines TRBV7-2 with TRBJ2-7; 9 nucleotides line up with TRBD1. Losses at the gene ends were 2 bases for V and 2 bases for J; bases not matched to a gene: 1. The CDR3 runs 14 residues. Germline V gives CDR1 SGHTA, CDR2 FQGNSA. CDR3 DNA sequence: TGTGCCAGCAGCTTAAGGGACAGGGCCTACGAGCAGTACTTC. Amino acid sequence: CASSLRDRAYEQYF.

Ten or more counts support this clone. This rearrangement joins TRBV6-5 to TRBJ1-1; perhaps TRBD1 as D (5 bases). Germline lookup yields CDR1 MNHEY and CDR2 SVGAGI. With 8 bases removed from V and 0 bases from J, the gap between germline ends came to 10 bases. CDR3 length equals 13 residues. CDR3 sequence (DNA): TGTGCCAGCGGTAGGGGATTGAACACTGAAGCTTTCTTT. Translation: CASGRGLNTEAFF.

The V gene is TRBV30, the J gene TRBJ2-5; no clear D gene. This CDR3 spans 15 amino acids. The germline V gene has CDR1 GTSNPN and CDR2 SVGIG (reference sequence). V lost 2 bases and J 2 bases, leaving 15 bases between the germline ends. The CDR3 reads CAWSSGFSRQETQYF. In nucleotides, the CDR3 is TGTGCCTGGAGTTCCGGGTTCTCTAGACAAGAGACCCAGTACTTC.